The 3 T cell receptor beta chains listed next were all sequenced from one sample in a study of blood T cell repertoires in COVID-19. Sequencing used immunoSEQ multiplex PCR; TCRdb keeps in-frame clones, though not all of them. The sample has 250,000 to 300,000 clones, around nine tenths seen once. Sequences were obtained from peripheral blood. The receptors come from a woman aged 40 to 49 who had recovered from COVID-19.

This clone has just a few counts. The chain recombines TRBV7-9 with TRBJ2-7, with 8 nucleotides matching TRBD1. The junction had 6 bases not matched to a gene; V was cut back by 8 bases and J by 3 bases. CDR1 is SEHNR and CDR2 is FQNEAQ in the germline V gene (reference sequence). The CDR3 has 13 amino acids. The CDR3 loop reads CASAIGQGYEQYF. Written as DNA, the CDR3 is TGTGCCAGCGCTATCGGACAGGGCTACGAGCAGTACTTC. The whole variable domain, remainder taken from reference TRBV7-9 and TRBJ2-7, is DTGVSQNPRHKITKRGQNVTFRCDPISEHNRLYWYRQTLGQGPEFLTYFQNEAQLEKSRLLSDRFSAERPKGSFSTLEIQRTEQGDSAMYLCASAIGQGYEQYFGPGTRLTVT.

The chain employs TRBV30 and TRBJ2-4, with TRBD2 matching 7 bases. CDR1 GTSNPN and CDR2 SVGIG come from the germline V gene (reference sequence). The length of the CDR3 is 14 residues. With 7 bases clipped from V and 1 base from J, the junction kept 7 bases outside the gene matches. The CDR3 region has the DNA TGTGCCTACACCCGGGGGGTGGCCAAAAACATTCAGTACTTC. Translation: CAYTRGVAKNIQYF.

V usage is TRBV7-9 and J usage is TRBJ2-1; D is uncertain. V lost 4 bases, J lost 0 bases, and 4 bases lay in between. There are 13 residues in the CDR3. The germline V gene has CDR1 SEHNR and CDR2 FQNEAQ (reference sequence). The DNA of the CDR3 is TGTGCCAGCAGCTCCTACTCCTACAATGAGCAGTTCTTC. Its protein is CASSSYSYNEQFF.